These T cell receptor beta chains were read from a single sample in a study of OX40 agonist ivuxolimab in advanced cancers. Generated by immunoSEQ multiplex PCR, the TCRdb table keeps only in-frame clones and is missing some. The table lists some 44,000 clones, 70% to 90% of them singletons, with 0.38% in the top ten. Sequenced here: CD4+ or CD8+ T cells sorted from blood, sampled in a trial of the OX40 agonist ivuxolimab. All receptors come from an adult with an advanced solid tumor such as melanoma, head and neck, liver or kidney cancer. Both conserved end residues are part of each CDR3. A D gene is named only where the DNA matches it firmly. Size is stated for part of the rows, as once, few or many counts, or as a class when the clone is expanded.

CDR3aa: CASSPPDRGSAYEQYF
CDR3nt: TGTGCCAGCAGCCCCCCGGACAGGGGAAGCGCCTACGAGCAGTACTTC
v_gene: TRBV5-6
j_gene: TRBJ2-7
d_gene: TRBD1
abundance: once

CDR3aa: CAWTHKGLKNEETQYF
CDR3nt: TGTGCCTGGACCCATAAGGGACTAAAGAACGAGGAGACCCAGTACTTC
v_gene: TRBV30
j_gene: TRBJ2-5
d_gene: TRBD2
abundance: .

CDR3aa: CASSELVQSKTQYF
CDR3nt: TGTGCCAGCAGTGAGTTGGTCCAAAGCAAGACCCAGTACTTC
v_gene: TRBV2
j_gene: TRBJ2-5
d_gene: .
abundance: .

CDR3aa: CSVTLAGSTDTQYF
CDR3nt: TGCAGCGTTACCTTAGCAGGAAGCACAGATACGCAGTATTTT
v_gene: TRBV29-1
j_gene: TRBJ2-3
d_gene: .
abundance: .

CDR3aa: CASGGPGLAENTGELFF
CDR3nt: TGTGCCAGTGGAGGACCCGGACTAGCGGAAAACACCGGGGAGCTGTTTTTT
v_gene: TRBV27
j_gene: TRBJ2-2
d_gene: TRBD2
abundance: .

CDR3aa: CASYPSREGGEQFF
CDR3nt: TGTGCCAGCTATCCCTCGCGGGAGGGGGGTGAGCAGTTCTTC
v_gene: TRBV18
j_gene: TRBJ2-1
d_gene: TRBD2
abundance: .

CDR3aa: CSVDHILLNTEAFF
CDR3nt: TGCAGCGTCGACCACATCCTTTTGAACACTGAAGCTTTCTTT
v_gene: TRBV29-1
j_gene: TRBJ1-1
d_gene: .
abundance: .

CDR3aa: CASSFGQGDIQYF
CDR3nt: TGTGCCAGCAGCTTCGGACAGGGGGACATTCAGTACTTC
v_gene: TRBV7-9
j_gene: TRBJ2-4
d_gene: TRBD1
abundance: .

CDR3aa: CASSLQVSGNTIYF
CDR3nt: TGTGCCAGCAGTTTACAGGTCTCTGGAAACACCATATATTTT
v_gene: TRBV6-1
j_gene: TRBJ1-3
d_gene: .
abundance: .

CDR3aa: CASSVTPGTYEQYF
CDR3nt: TGTGCCAGCAGCGTAACTCCAGGGACCTACGAGCAGTACTTC
v_gene: TRBV9
j_gene: TRBJ2-7
d_gene: .
abundance: few

CDR3aa: CASAAGFEGGYTF
CDR3nt: TGCGCCAGCGCGGCCGGGTTCGAGGGCGGCTACACCTTC
v_gene: TRBV5-1
j_gene: TRBJ1-2
d_gene: .
abundance: .

CDR3aa: CASSEDRVYSNQPQHF
CDR3nt: TGTGCCAGCAGTGAAGATAGAGTTTATAGCAATCAGCCCCAGCATTTT
v_gene: TRBV2
j_gene: TRBJ1-5
d_gene: .
abundance: few

CDR3aa: CASKGGACYNSPLHF
CDR3nt: TGTGCCAGCAAGGGGGGGGCGTGCTATAATTCACCCCTCCACTTT
v_gene: TRBV21-1
j_gene: TRBJ1-6
d_gene: .
abundance: .

CDR3aa: CASSLAWSGGAYEQYF
CDR3nt: TGTGCCAGCAGCTTAGCGTGGAGCGGGGGGGCCTACGAGCAGTACTTC
v_gene: TRBV7-8
j_gene: TRBJ2-7
d_gene: TRBD2
abundance: once

CDR3aa: CASSLGHADTQYF
CDR3nt: TGTGCCAGTAGCTTGGGACATGCAGATACGCAGTATTTT
v_gene: TRBV19
j_gene: TRBJ2-3
d_gene: .
abundance: few

CDR3aa: CAASDSGANVLTF
CDR3nt: TGTGCCGCTAGTGACTCTGGGGCCAACGTCCTGACTTTC
v_gene: TRBV5-5
j_gene: TRBJ2-6
d_gene: .
abundance: .

CDR3aa: CASSHPGPTQYF
CDR3nt: TGTGCCAGCAGTCATCCGGGACCAACGCAGTATTTT
v_gene: TRBV27
j_gene: TRBJ2-3
d_gene: .
abundance: .

CDR3aa: CASIGTGSVDTIYF
CDR3nt: TGTGCCAGCATCGGGACAGGGTCGGTTGACACCATATATTTT
v_gene: TRBV6-1
j_gene: TRBJ1-3
d_gene: TRBD1
abundance: .

CDR3aa: CASSLFRGKAGANVLTF
CDR3nt: TGTGCCAGCAGTTTATTCAGGGGTAAAGCTGGGGCCAACGTCCTGACTTTC
v_gene: TRBV27
j_gene: TRBJ2-6
d_gene: .
abundance: .

CDR3aa: CASSQGGAGGYEQYF
CDR3nt: TGCGCCAGCAGCCAAGGGGGAGCGGGTGGTTACGAGCAGTACTTC
v_gene: TRBV4-1
j_gene: TRBJ2-7
d_gene: .
abundance: .

CDR3aa: CASRPTQLANYGYTF
CDR3nt: TGTGCCAGCAGGCCCACTCAACTAGCTAACTATGGCTACACCTTC
v_gene: TRBV6-5
j_gene: TRBJ1-2
d_gene: .
abundance: .

CDR3aa: CASSLISGGVTDTQYF
CDR3nt: TGTGCCAGCAGCTTGATAAGCGGGGGGGTCACAGATACGCAGTATTTT
v_gene: TRBV5-4
j_gene: TRBJ2-3
d_gene: TRBD2
abundance: .

CDR3aa: CASSYHTQYF
CDR3nt: TGTGCCAGTAGTTACCATACCCAGTACTTC
v_gene: TRBV19
j_gene: TRBJ2-5
d_gene: .
abundance: .

CDR3aa: CASSGTGRETQYF
CDR3nt: TGTGCCAGCTCTGGAACAGGGCGAGAGACCCAGTACTTC
v_gene: TRBV18
j_gene: TRBJ2-5
d_gene: .
abundance: .

CDR3aa: CASSPRTSSHGDTQYF
CDR3nt: TGTGCCAGCAGCCCAAGGACTAGTTCTCATGGAGATACGCAGTATTTT
v_gene: TRBV7-2
j_gene: TRBJ2-3
d_gene: TRBD2
abundance: .

CDR3aa: CASSVEASGQYNEQFF
CDR3nt: TGTGCCAGCAGCGTAGAGGCTAGCGGCCAATACAATGAGCAGTTCTTC
v_gene: TRBV9
j_gene: TRBJ2-1
d_gene: TRBD2
abundance: .

CDR3aa: CASSPERGSGEQFF
CDR3nt: TGCGCCAGCAGCCCGGAGAGGGGTTCGGGAGAGCAGTTCTTC
v_gene: TRBV5-1
j_gene: TRBJ2-1
d_gene: .
abundance: .

CDR3aa: CASSLTESSYEQYF
CDR3nt: TGTGCTAGCAGCTTAACGGAAAGCTCCTACGAGCAGTACTTC
v_gene: TRBV7-7
j_gene: TRBJ2-7
d_gene: .
abundance: .

CDR3aa: CASSEGSIPEQYF
CDR3nt: TGTGCCAGCTCAGAGGGATCGATCCCCGAGCAGTACTTC
v_gene: TRBV18
j_gene: TRBJ2-7
d_gene: .
abundance: .

CDR3aa: CASSLGGDYTGELFF
CDR3nt: TGTGCCAGCAGCTTGGGAGGGGATTACACCGGGGAGCTGTTTTTT
v_gene: TRBV5-4
j_gene: TRBJ2-2
d_gene: .
abundance: .

CDR3aa: CASSYSRDSPTEQFF
CDR3nt: TGTGCCAGCAGTTACTCGAGGGATTCCCCAACGGAGCAGTTCTTC
v_gene: TRBV6-5
j_gene: TRBJ2-1
d_gene: .
abundance: .

CDR3aa: CASRLAGDTQYF
CDR3nt: TGTGCCAGTAGGCTCGCGGGGGATACGCAGTATTTT
v_gene: TRBV19
j_gene: TRBJ2-3
d_gene: .
abundance: .

CDR3aa: CASSLGTASYEQYF
CDR3nt: TGTGCCAGCAGCTTAGGGACAGCCTCCTACGAGCAGTACTTC
v_gene: TRBV7-9
j_gene: TRBJ2-7
d_gene: .
abundance: .

CDR3aa: CASRWGIRGYTF
CDR3nt: TGTGCCAGTAGGTGGGGAATTCGTGGCTACACCTTC
v_gene: TRBV19
j_gene: TRBJ1-2
d_gene: .
abundance: .

CDR3aa: CASSIHPPGELFF
CDR3nt: TGTGCCAGTAGTATCCACCCTCCCGGGGAGCTGTTTTTT
v_gene: TRBV19
j_gene: TRBJ2-2
d_gene: .
abundance: .

CDR3aa: CASSRAGGLGGELFF
CDR3nt: TGTGCCAGTAGTCGGGCAGGGGGATTAGGCGGGGAGCTGTTTTTT
v_gene: TRBV19
j_gene: TRBJ2-2
d_gene: TRBD1
abundance: once

CDR3aa: CASGTGLNQPQHF
CDR3nt: TGTGCCTCCGGGACAGGCCTTAATCAGCCCCAGCATTTT
v_gene: TRBV30
j_gene: TRBJ1-5
d_gene: TRBD1
abundance: .

CDR3aa: CASSSRHRGSYEQYF
CDR3nt: TGTGCCAGCAGCTCCCGCCACAGGGGATCCTACGAGCAGTACTTC
v_gene: TRBV5-4
j_gene: TRBJ2-7
d_gene: TRBD1
abundance: .

CDR3aa: CASSLASGNEKLFF
CDR3nt: TGTGCCAGCAGCTTGGCTTCAGGGAATGAAAAACTGTTTTTT
v_gene: TRBV5-6
j_gene: TRBJ1-4
d_gene: .
abundance: once

CDR3aa: CASSLGNSNNEQFF
CDR3nt: TGTGCCAGCAGCTTAGGGAACTCAAACAATGAGCAGTTCTTC
v_gene: TRBV7-6
j_gene: TRBJ2-1
d_gene: .
abundance: .

CDR3aa: CASSLGTYGNIQYF
CDR3nt: TGTGCCAGCAGCTTAGGGACTTATGGAAACATTCAGTACTTC
v_gene: TRBV7-6
j_gene: TRBJ2-4
d_gene: .
abundance: .

CDR3aa: CASSSDGAAAKNIQYF
CDR3nt: TGCGCCAGCAGCTCCGACGGGGCCGCGGCCAAAAACATTCAGTACTTC
v_gene: TRBV5-1
j_gene: TRBJ2-4
d_gene: .
abundance: .

CDR3aa: CASSLEGYSNQPQHF
CDR3nt: TGCGCCAGCAGCTTGGAGGGCTATAGCAATCAGCCCCAGCATTTT
v_gene: TRBV5-1
j_gene: TRBJ1-5
d_gene: .
abundance: .

CDR3aa: CASSPSYETGLNNSPLHF
CDR3nt: TGTGCCAGCAGCCCATCTTATGAGACAGGTCTGAATAATTCACCCCTCCACTTT
v_gene: TRBV7-2
j_gene: TRBJ1-6
d_gene: .
abundance: .

CDR3aa: CASSEEGRANEQFF
CDR3nt: TGTGCCAGCAGTGAGGAGGGGCGCGCCAATGAGCAGTTCTTC
v_gene: TRBV6-4
j_gene: TRBJ2-1
d_gene: .
abundance: once

CDR3aa: CASSPSTDTQYF
CDR3nt: TGTGCCAGCAGCCCGAGCACAGATACGCAGTATTTT
v_gene: TRBV6-1
j_gene: TRBJ2-3
d_gene: .
abundance: .

CDR3aa: CASSTRDLVGYEQYF
CDR3nt: TGTGCCAGCAGTACCCGAGACCTCGTAGGCTACGAGCAGTACTTC
v_gene: TRBV28
j_gene: TRBJ2-7
d_gene: .
abundance: once

CDR3aa: CSVEGSGNQPQHF
CDR3nt: TGCAGCGTTGAGGGGTCAGGTAATCAGCCCCAGCATTTT
v_gene: TRBV29-1
j_gene: TRBJ1-5
d_gene: .
abundance: .

CDR3aa: CASTHGTEYEQYF
CDR3nt: TGTGCCAGCACCCACGGGACAGAGTACGAGCAGTACTTC
v_gene: TRBV7-9
j_gene: TRBJ2-7
d_gene: TRBD1
abundance: .

CDR3aa: CASSTGSRDEQFF
CDR3nt: TGTGCCAGCAGCACGGGATCTAGGGATGAGCAGTTCTTC
v_gene: TRBV5-4
j_gene: TRBJ2-1
d_gene: .
abundance: .

CDR3aa: CASSPPTGGNTEAFF
CDR3nt: TGTGCCAGTAGTCCTCCTACAGGGGGAAACACTGAAGCTTTCTTT
v_gene: TRBV19
j_gene: TRBJ1-1
d_gene: TRBD1
abundance: .

CDR3aa: CASRPSGAHYGYTF
CDR3nt: TGTGCCAGCAGGCCCTCGGGCGCTCACTATGGCTACACCTTC
v_gene: TRBV27
j_gene: TRBJ1-2
d_gene: .
abundance: once

CDR3aa: CASSEETAAAQHF
CDR3nt: TGTGCCAGCAGTGAAGAAACGGCCGCGGCCCAGCATTTT
v_gene: TRBV2
j_gene: TRBJ1-5
d_gene: .
abundance: .

CDR3aa: CASSGRANEKLFF
CDR3nt: TGTGCCAGTTCCGGAAGAGCCAATGAAAAACTGTTTTTT
v_gene: TRBV19
j_gene: TRBJ1-4
d_gene: .
abundance: few

CDR3aa: CASSFRAGGGTDTQYF
CDR3nt: TGTGCCAGCAGTTTTAGGGCGGGAGGGGGCACAGATACGCAGTATTTT
v_gene: TRBV27
j_gene: TRBJ2-3
d_gene: TRBD2
abundance: few